This TCR beta chain is from a study of blood T cell repertoires in COVID-19. Overall study context: Sample material is recorded as cDNA or gDNA derived from T cells, B-cell-depleted T cells, or PBMCs.

Cohort placement rested on clinical history that participants reported themselves. This clone came up a few times. Authors' data handling: Reference gene primer amplification gave nucleated cell count estimates. The table came from immunoSEQ multiplex PCR; TCRdb's copy has only in-frame clones and leaves some out. That table furnishes V, J and clone size, whereas the DNA furnished D and trimming. This sample carries approximately 350,000 clones, roughly four fifths of them seen once, and the ten largest clones take about 4.9%. Germline values: CDR1 SEHNR, CDR2 FQNEAQ (reference sequence). The V gene lost 4 bases and the J gene lost 0 bases, with 6 bases spanning the gap. This CDR3 has 14 residues.

The genes are TRBV7-9 and TRBJ1-4; D call uncertain. The sequencing sample was made of PBMCs or T cells enriched from blood (not recorded which). The TCR sequence derives from a woman aged 45 to 65 who had recovered from COVID-19. For the CDR3, the DNA is TGTGCCAGCAGCTCCGTATCAACTAATGAAAAACTGTTTTTT. Translating gives CASSSVSTNEKLFF.